This T cell receptor (beta chain) was identified during a study of T-cell reconstitution after alpha-beta-depleted transplantation in children. Study results and limitations: From surviving recipient T cells and thymic progenitors came the high day-60 TCRbeta diversity observed in some patients.

On this clonotype: The antigen is not known.

The CDR3 is 15 amino acids. Germline V gene sequence: CDR1 MNHEY, CDR2 SMNVEV (reference sequence). V gave up 5 bases and J gave up 2 bases; unmatched junction bases: 5. The TCRbeta library was prepared with unique molecular identifiers. Using its own MiXCR run on the PCR reads, TCRdb lists one record per CDR3 protein. The table shows hundreds of thousands of distinct CDR3 sequences, with around 15% occurring only once. Sequencing was performed on PBMCs, mostly from graft donor cells, taken 360 days after TCRalphabeta/CD19-depleted stem cell transplant. This TCR came from a boy under two years old who had a stem cell transplant for Wiskott-Aldrich syndrome, so the T cells may come from the graft donor. The V call is TRBV27, the J call TRBJ2-1; 8 nucleotides match TRBD2. CDR3 DNA: TGTGCCAGCAGTCCGACGGGAGGGCCCTACAATGAGCAGTTCTTC. It encodes CASSPTGGPYNEQFF.